The rows below give T cell receptor beta chains drawn from one sample of a study of blood T cell repertoires in COVID-19. Using immunoSEQ multiplex PCR, the repertoire was profiled, and TCRdb retains in-frame clones only, with some absent. Of about 250,000 clones listed, roughly four fifths are singletons. Source material: peripheral blood. These receptors were taken from a person between 70 and 80 years old with COVID-19, enrolled during active disease. CDR3s include the opening cysteine and the closing phenylalanine or tryptophan.

length: 15; V: TRBV6-5; CDR3: CASNILGVGLNEQFF
length: 15; V: TRBV7-2; CDR3: CASSPQTGLNTEAFF
length: 18; V: TRBV18; CDR3: CASSPFTGGPPSSTEAFF
length: 17; V: TRBV5-4; CDR3: CASTPRDRGTLATEAFF
length: 14; V: TRBV19; CDR3: CASTPTGANSPLHF
length: 16; V: TRBV19; CDR3: CASRNRDRSTNYGYTF
length: 16; V: TRBV27; CDR3: CASSAERLAFNNEQFF
length: 14; V: TRBV7-7; CDR3: CASSSGTGVETQYF
length: 14; V: TRBV6-6; CDR3: CASSGQGRNQPQHF
length: 14; V: TRBV30; CDR3: CAYNPRGLINEQYF
length: 13; V: TRBV6-5; CDR3: CASKTTGVETQYF
length: 18; V: TRBV18; CDR3: CASSPNRLTGTGTYEQYF
length: 17; V: TRBV6-2/TRBV6-3; CDR3: CASTPSGTGITKNIQYF
length: 11; V: TRBV30; CDR3: CALQADTEAFF
length: 15; V: TRBV7-9; CDR3: CASSLAGTGLETQYF
length: 13; V: TRBV2; CDR3: CASRGAGGSEQFF
length: 14; V: TRBV9; CDR3: CASSWSSGGNEQFF
length: 15; V: TRBV2; CDR3: CASSKSGGNTGELFF
length: 13; V: TRBV7-9; CDR3: CASSLVPGYGYTF
length: 16; V: TRBV9; CDR3: CASSSHLGGYPYGYTF
length: 13; V: TRBV7-3; CDR3: CASSMDSQETQYF
length: 18; V: TRBV14; CDR3: CASSQMGLAGASKNIQYF
length: 14; V: TRBV19; CDR3: CASSWTGESNEQFF
length: 15; V: TRBV6-2/TRBV6-3; CDR3: CASSLSGVSTGELFF
length: 13; V: TRBV7-3; CDR3: CASSSLTVNEQFF
length: 14; V: TRBV3-1/TRBV3-2; CDR3: CASSQNLAIYGYTF
length: 16; V: TRBV19; CDR3: CASTPGSGRSIYEQYF
length: 12; V: TRBV12-3/TRBV12-4; CDR3: CASSRNTGELFF
length: 13; V: TRBV24-1; CDR3: CATSDGANTEAFF
length: 15; V: TRBV19; CDR3: CASSVTPFPGETQYF
length: 15; V: TRBV7-3; CDR3: CASSLSPPNNSPLHF
length: 15; V: TRBV16; CDR3: CASSQSGGGGYGYTF
length: 15; V: TRBV7-3; CDR3: CASSASGSSYNEQFF
length: 15; V: TRBV7-3; CDR3: CASSLIRGARNEQFF
length: 15; V: TRBV11-2; CDR3: CASSGSDSLNSPLHF
length: 14; V: TRBV7-6; CDR3: CASSRTGSSYEQYF
length: 15; V: TRBV28; CDR3: CASSLWRQPPGEQYF
length: 14; V: TRBV11-2; CDR3: CASSQSRQGSPLHF
length: 15; V: TRBV5-1; CDR3: CASSLGRASPYEQYF
length: 14; V: TRBV5-1; CDR3: CASSTTGWNEKLFF
length: 15; V: TRBV4-2; CDR3: CASSQPGTINEKLFF
length: 15; V: TRBV7-6; CDR3: CASSMGGPSYNEQFF
length: 17; V: TRBV5-1; CDR3: CASSLAGDGAGVDTQYF